This is a list of T cell receptor beta chains from one sample in a study of blood T cell repertoires in COVID-19. Assay used: immunoSEQ multiplex PCR; TCRdb lists only in-frame clones, some missing. The table shows about 100,000 clones, with around 84% occurring only once. Specimen: peripheral blood. All receptors come from an older woman with active or convalescent COVID-19. Both conserved end residues are part of each CDR3. The order of the fields is V gene, D gene, clone size, J gene, CDR3 DNA, CDR3 protein. The D gene is left open where the match is weak. Some rows have no size entry. The others give once, few or many, or a class for an expanded clone.

v_gene: TRBV5-1
d_gene: -
abundance: once
j_gene: TRBJ2-3
CDR3nt: TGCGCCAGCAGCTTACCCACCGGGACAACTAGCACAGATACGCAGTATTTT
CDR3aa: CASSLPTGTTSTDTQYF

v_gene: TRBV5-1
d_gene: -
abundance: once
j_gene: TRBJ1-4
CDR3nt: TGCGCCAGCAGCTTCGACGAAGGACTGACAGGACGACTGTTTTTT
CDR3aa: CASSFDEGLTGRLFF

v_gene: TRBV5-1
d_gene: -
abundance: -
j_gene: TRBJ2-7
CDR3nt: TGCGCCAGCAGCTTGGAAGGCAGGGTGATGGACGAGCAGTACTTC
CDR3aa: CASSLEGRVMDEQYF

v_gene: TRBV4-2
d_gene: -
abundance: -
j_gene: TRBJ1-2
CDR3nt: TGTGCCAGCAGCCAAGACCGTACAGGGATCTATGGCTACACCTTC
CDR3aa: CASSQDRTGIYGYTF

v_gene: TRBV7-2
d_gene: TRBD2
abundance: -
j_gene: TRBJ2-5
CDR3nt: TGTGCCAGCAGCTTTCAGACTAGCGGGGGCCAAGAGACCCAGTACTTC
CDR3aa: CASSFQTSGGQETQYF

v_gene: TRBV19
d_gene: -
abundance: -
j_gene: TRBJ2-5
CDR3nt: TGTGCCAGTAACCCATCTCGCGGCCGGGACAAGTGGGAGACCCAGTACTTC
CDR3aa: CASNPSRGRDKWETQYF

v_gene: TRBV2
d_gene: TRBD1
abundance: -
j_gene: TRBJ2-5
CDR3nt: TGTGCCAGCGTGGACAGGTCCCAAGAGACCCAGTACTTC
CDR3aa: CASVDRSQETQYF

v_gene: TRBV2
d_gene: TRBD1
abundance: -
j_gene: TRBJ2-1
CDR3nt: TGTGCCAGCAAGTGGACAGGGGGGACCAATGAGCAGTTCTTC
CDR3aa: CASKWTGGTNEQFF

v_gene: TRBV21-1
d_gene: -
abundance: -
j_gene: TRBJ2-4
CDR3nt: TGTGCCAGCAGCGGGGACAGCCCCAAAAACATTCAGTACTTC
CDR3aa: CASSGDSPKNIQYF

v_gene: TRBV3-1/TRBV3-2
d_gene: TRBD2
abundance: -
j_gene: TRBJ2-5
CDR3nt: TGTGCCAGCAGCCAAGGTAGCGGGAGGGCCCTTGAGACCCAGTACTTC
CDR3aa: CASSQGSGRALETQYF